This T cell receptor beta chain was recorded in a study of blood T cell repertoires in COVID-19. Study-wide background: Samples came from the United States, Italy and Spain, spanning acute and convalescent COVID-19. PBMCs, B-cell-depleted T cells, or T cells provided the cDNA or gDNA that made up the material.

This CDR3 spans 16 amino acids. The germline V gene has CDR1 MNHNS and CDR2 SASEGT. V lost 0 bases to trimming and J lost 1 base, with 10 bases between them. This clone was seen only a few times. Sequencing used immunoSEQ multiplex PCR; TCRdb keeps in-frame clones, though not all of them. The top ten clones hold roughly a tenth of a sample with 200,000 to 250,000 clones, around 86% of them seen once. Enrollment of patients from Seattle took place during active infection, with longitudinal follow-up. The source material was peripheral blood. This sequence originates from a woman in her forties or fifties with COVID-19, enrolled during active disease. The rearrangement links TRBV6-1 to TRBJ1-5, with a tentative D call TRBD1 (5 bases). CDR3 amino acids: CASSEAPRVSNQPQHF. CDR3 nucleotide sequence: TGTGCCAGCAGTGAAGCGCCCAGGGTAAGCAATCAGCCCCAGCATTTT.